This is a list of T cell receptor beta chains from one sample in a study of blood T cell repertoires in COVID-19. Produced via immunoSEQ multiplex PCR; TCRdb's table is partial and in-frame only. Of 85,000 to 95,000 clones in the sample, 86% were seen once. The specimen sequenced was peripheral blood. These receptors were obtained from a human donor in a cohort sampled during active COVID-19. The CDR3 runs from the conserved cysteine through the conserved F or W. Fields, in order: CDR3 DNA, CDR3 protein, clone size, D gene, V gene, J gene. A D gene is named only where the DNA matches it firmly. Size is stated for part of the rows, as once, few or many counts, or as a class when the clone is expanded.

CDR3nt: TGTGCCAGCAGTGCGGGACAGGGTAGCGCCGGGGAGCTGTTTTTT; CDR3aa: CASSAGQGSAGELFF; abundance: -; d_gene: TRBD1; v_gene: TRBV25-1; j_gene: TRBJ2-2
CDR3nt: TGTGCCAGCAGTTTTCCGGACACTGAAGCTTTCTTT; CDR3aa: CASSFPDTEAFF; abundance: -; d_gene: -; v_gene: TRBV28; j_gene: TRBJ1-1
CDR3nt: TGTGCCAGCAGACCCTCGGAGGGTATTGAAAAACTGTTTTTT; CDR3aa: CASRPSEGIEKLFF; abundance: -; d_gene: -; v_gene: TRBV28; j_gene: TRBJ1-4
CDR3nt: TGTGCCATCAGTGGGTTCCCCGGGAGCTCCTACGAGCAGTACTTC; CDR3aa: CAISGFPGSSYEQYF; abundance: -; d_gene: -; v_gene: TRBV10-3; j_gene: TRBJ2-7
CDR3nt: TGTGCCAGCAGCCTAGCGGGCGCTAGCTCCTACGAGCAGTACTTC; CDR3aa: CASSLAGASSYEQYF; abundance: -; d_gene: TRBD2; v_gene: TRBV28; j_gene: TRBJ2-7
CDR3nt: TGTGCCAGCAGTTTATCCGGCAGCGGGAACGAGCAGTACTTC; CDR3aa: CASSLSGSGNEQYF; abundance: -; d_gene: TRBD2; v_gene: TRBV27; j_gene: TRBJ2-7
CDR3nt: TGTGCCACCAGTGATTGGTCGGATGAGCAGTTCTTC; CDR3aa: CATSDWSDEQFF; abundance: -; d_gene: -; v_gene: TRBV24-1; j_gene: TRBJ2-1
CDR3nt: TGTGCCAGTAGTAAATCTCCGCTAGCGGGAGGCCGTGGTGGTGGCACAGATACGCAGTATTTT; CDR3aa: CASSKSPLAGGRGGGTDTQYF; abundance: -; d_gene: TRBD2; v_gene: TRBV19; j_gene: TRBJ2-3
CDR3nt: TGTGCCAGCAGAGAGTGGGACACCTCCTACGAGCAGTACTTC; CDR3aa: CASREWDTSYEQYF; abundance: -; d_gene: -; v_gene: TRBV28; j_gene: TRBJ2-7
CDR3nt: TGTGCCAGCAGCTTTTTACAGGGGGCTGTCGAGCAGTACTTC; CDR3aa: CASSFLQGAVEQYF; abundance: -; d_gene: TRBD1; v_gene: TRBV5-4; j_gene: TRBJ2-7
CDR3nt: TGCGCCAGCAGCGGAACAGGGGTAACCTACGAGCAGTACTTC; CDR3aa: CASSGTGVTYEQYF; abundance: -; d_gene: TRBD1; v_gene: TRBV5-1; j_gene: TRBJ2-7
CDR3nt: TGTGCCAGCAGCCCGCCCGGTGGAAACACCATATATTTT; CDR3aa: CASSPPGGNTIYF; abundance: -; d_gene: -; v_gene: TRBV7-6; j_gene: TRBJ1-3
CDR3nt: TGTGCCAGCAGCCAAAACCCCGGACTAGCTCCGAATGAGCAGTTCTTC; CDR3aa: CASSQNPGLAPNEQFF; abundance: -; d_gene: TRBD2; v_gene: TRBV3-1/TRBV3-2; j_gene: TRBJ2-1
CDR3nt: TGTGCCAGCAGCCCCTGGGAGGGCTACTTGAACACTGAAGCTTTCTTT; CDR3aa: CASSPWEGYLNTEAFF; abundance: -; d_gene: -; v_gene: TRBV6-2/TRBV6-3; j_gene: TRBJ1-1
CDR3nt: TGTGCCTGGGATCTGGCCGGACAGGGACTGGAGACCCAGTACTTC; CDR3aa: CAWDLAGQGLETQYF; abundance: -; d_gene: TRBD1; v_gene: TRBV30; j_gene: TRBJ2-5
CDR3nt: TGTGCCAGCAGTTCTGACAGGGTAAGCAATCAGCCCCAGCATTTT; CDR3aa: CASSSDRVSNQPQHF; abundance: -; d_gene: TRBD1; v_gene: TRBV2; j_gene: TRBJ1-5
CDR3nt: TGTGCCAGCAGCACGGGACTTCAATGGGATTCACCCCTCCACTTT; CDR3aa: CASSTGLQWDSPLHF; abundance: -; d_gene: -; v_gene: TRBV5-6; j_gene: TRBJ1-6
CDR3nt: TGCGCCAGCAGCTCCACAGGGTTGCATGGCTACACCTTC; CDR3aa: CASSSTGLHGYTF; abundance: -; d_gene: -; v_gene: TRBV5-1; j_gene: TRBJ1-2
CDR3nt: TGTGCCAGCAGCCGGAGGAGGGACTATCAGTTCTTC; CDR3aa: CASSRRRDYQFF; abundance: -; d_gene: TRBD2; v_gene: TRBV3-1/TRBV3-2; j_gene: TRBJ2-1
CDR3nt: TGCGCCAGCAGCCAAGAAGTTACTAGCGGAAGGAGCACAGATACGCAGTATTTT; CDR3aa: CASSQEVTSGRSTDTQYF; abundance: -; d_gene: TRBD2; v_gene: TRBV4-1; j_gene: TRBJ2-3
CDR3nt: TGTGCCAGCAGCCCCCGACAGGGGGCTGTTGAGACCCAGTACTTC; CDR3aa: CASSPRQGAVETQYF; abundance: -; d_gene: TRBD1; v_gene: TRBV7-9; j_gene: TRBJ2-5
CDR3nt: TGTGCCAGCTCACAGACCCCGCCCAGACAGGGGGCCTCGTATGGCTACACCTTC; CDR3aa: CASSQTPPRQGASYGYTF; abundance: once; d_gene: TRBD1; v_gene: TRBV18; j_gene: TRBJ1-2
CDR3nt: TGTGCCAGCAGCACCCAACCCGCCCCAAGCGGGGGGGCAGATACGCAGTATTTT; CDR3aa: CASSTQPAPSGGADTQYF; abundance: -; d_gene: TRBD2; v_gene: TRBV7-2; j_gene: TRBJ2-3
CDR3nt: TGTGCCAGCAGTTACTCGGGGCAGGGCACTGAAGCTTTCTTT; CDR3aa: CASSYSGQGTEAFF; abundance: once; d_gene: -; v_gene: TRBV6-5; j_gene: TRBJ1-1
CDR3nt: TGTGCCAGCTATTTCACTAGCGGGAGTGGGGAGCTGTTTTTT; CDR3aa: CASYFTSGSGELFF; abundance: -; d_gene: TRBD2; v_gene: TRBV6-5; j_gene: TRBJ2-2
CDR3nt: TGTGCCAGCAGCGTGACTAGCGGGAGTAAGAATGAGCAGTTCTTC; CDR3aa: CASSVTSGSKNEQFF; abundance: -; d_gene: TRBD2; v_gene: TRBV9; j_gene: TRBJ2-1
CDR3nt: TGTGCCAGCAGTTCCTCGGTGGGGCCTGCTGAAGCTTTCTTT; CDR3aa: CASSSSVGPAEAFF; abundance: -; d_gene: -; v_gene: TRBV28; j_gene: TRBJ1-1
CDR3nt: TGTGCCAGCAGTGCCACCGGGACAGGGATGGACGAGCAGTACTTC; CDR3aa: CASSATGTGMDEQYF; abundance: -; d_gene: TRBD1; v_gene: TRBV27; j_gene: TRBJ2-7
CDR3nt: TGTGCCAGCAGACGAAGTGGGCTCCAAGAGACCCAGTACTTC; CDR3aa: CASRRSGLQETQYF; abundance: -; d_gene: -; v_gene: TRBV2; j_gene: TRBJ2-5
CDR3nt: TGTGCCAGCAGCTCTGGGACTCCCAATACGCAGTATTTT; CDR3aa: CASSSGTPNTQYF; abundance: -; d_gene: -; v_gene: TRBV11-2; j_gene: TRBJ2-3
CDR3nt: TGTGCCAGCAGTAAAATCGGGGGTGAGCAGTTCTTC; CDR3aa: CASSKIGGEQFF; abundance: -; d_gene: -; v_gene: TRBV12-3/TRBV12-4; j_gene: TRBJ2-1
CDR3nt: TGTGCCTGGGACTCCCCTGGCGGGACTGAGCAGTTCTTC; CDR3aa: CAWDSPGGTEQFF; abundance: -; d_gene: -; v_gene: TRBV30; j_gene: TRBJ2-1
CDR3nt: TGTGCCAGCAGCGTAGGCAGGACAGCCTACAATGAGCAGTTCTTC; CDR3aa: CASSVGRTAYNEQFF; abundance: -; d_gene: -; v_gene: TRBV9; j_gene: TRBJ2-1
CDR3nt: TGTGCCAGCAGCTTAAAGGGAGGGTCCGGGGAGCTGTTTTTT; CDR3aa: CASSLKGGSGELFF; abundance: -; d_gene: TRBD2; v_gene: TRBV7-2; j_gene: TRBJ2-2
CDR3nt: TGTGCCAGCAGTGAATATGTCCCTAGCAATGATGGAGATACGCAGTATTTT; CDR3aa: CASSEYVPSNDGDTQYF; abundance: once; d_gene: -; v_gene: TRBV25-1; j_gene: TRBJ2-3
CDR3nt: TGCAGCGTGACCGGACAGGGGAACACTGAAGCTTTCTTT; CDR3aa: CSVTGQGNTEAFF; abundance: -; d_gene: TRBD1; v_gene: TRBV29-1; j_gene: TRBJ1-1
CDR3nt: TGTGCCAGCAGCTTAGGGAGATTGGAGACCCAGTACTTC; CDR3aa: CASSLGRLETQYF; abundance: -; d_gene: -; v_gene: TRBV11-1; j_gene: TRBJ2-5
CDR3nt: TGTGCCAGCAGTGACTCGAGGGGGCCGGGCACAGATACGCAGTATTTT; CDR3aa: CASSDSRGPGTDTQYF; abundance: -; d_gene: TRBD1; v_gene: TRBV6-4; j_gene: TRBJ2-3
CDR3nt: TGTGCCTGGAGTGTACTAACGGGAGACGAGCAGTACTTC; CDR3aa: CAWSVLTGDEQYF; abundance: -; d_gene: -; v_gene: TRBV30; j_gene: TRBJ2-7
CDR3nt: TGTGCCACCCGAGCGGGACCTAATTCACCCCTCCACTTT; CDR3aa: CATRAGPNSPLHF; abundance: -; d_gene: -; v_gene: TRBV24-1; j_gene: TRBJ1-6
CDR3nt: TGTGCCAGCAGCATATCTATGGCGGGAGGACCCACAGATACGCAGTATTTT; CDR3aa: CASSISMAGGPTDTQYF; abundance: -; d_gene: -; v_gene: TRBV21-1; j_gene: TRBJ2-3